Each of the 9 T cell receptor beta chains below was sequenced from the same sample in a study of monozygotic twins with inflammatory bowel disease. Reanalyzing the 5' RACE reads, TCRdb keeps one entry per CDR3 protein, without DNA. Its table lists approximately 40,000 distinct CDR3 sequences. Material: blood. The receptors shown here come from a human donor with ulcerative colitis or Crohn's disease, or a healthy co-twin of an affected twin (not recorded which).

This chain's CDR3 is CAISGGSRGYTF. The chain couples TRBV10-3 to TRBJ1-2. The CDR3 totals 12 residues. Germline CDR1 ENHRY, CDR2 SYGVKD.

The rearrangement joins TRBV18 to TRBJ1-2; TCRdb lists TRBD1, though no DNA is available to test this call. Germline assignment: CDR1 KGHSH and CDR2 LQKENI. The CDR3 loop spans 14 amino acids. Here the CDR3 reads CASSEVDGGYGYTF. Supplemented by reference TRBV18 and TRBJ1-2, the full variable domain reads NAGVMQNPRHLVRRRGQEARLRCSPMKGHSHVYWYRQLPEEGLKFMVYLQKENIIDESGMPKERFSAEFPKEGPSILRIQQVVRGDSAAYFCASSEVDGGYGYTFGSGTRLTVV.

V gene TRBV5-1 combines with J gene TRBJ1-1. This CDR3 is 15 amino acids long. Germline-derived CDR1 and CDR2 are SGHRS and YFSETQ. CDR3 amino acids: CASSFIGRPNTEAFF.

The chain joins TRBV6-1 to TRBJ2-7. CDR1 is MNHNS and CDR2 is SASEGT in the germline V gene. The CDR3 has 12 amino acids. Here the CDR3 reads CASSERSYEQYF.

CDR3 sequence: CAWSKRSGGYTF. V is TRBV30 and J is TRBJ1-2. CDR1 and CDR2 (germline): GTSNPN, SVGIG (reference sequence). There are 12 residues in the CDR3.

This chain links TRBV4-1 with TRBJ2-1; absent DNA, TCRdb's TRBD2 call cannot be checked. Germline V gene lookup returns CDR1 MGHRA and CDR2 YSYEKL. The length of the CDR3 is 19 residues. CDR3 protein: CASSQEGTSGRVYGNEQFF.

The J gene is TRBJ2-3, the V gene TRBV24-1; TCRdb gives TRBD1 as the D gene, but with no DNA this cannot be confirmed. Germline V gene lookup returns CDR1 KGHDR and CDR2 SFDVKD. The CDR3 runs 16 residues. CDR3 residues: CATSDLAGAGTDTQYF.

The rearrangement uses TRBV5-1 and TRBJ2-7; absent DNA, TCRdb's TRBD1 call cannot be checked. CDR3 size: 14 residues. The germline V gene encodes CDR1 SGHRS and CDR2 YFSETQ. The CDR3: CASSSRTGDNEQYF.

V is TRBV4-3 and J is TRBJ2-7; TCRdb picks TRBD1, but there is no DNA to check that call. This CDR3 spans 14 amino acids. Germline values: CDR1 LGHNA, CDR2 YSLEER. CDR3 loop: CASSQGQRGYEQYF.